One and the same sample provided the 22 T cell receptor beta chains below, sequenced in a study of glioma-infiltrating T cells. Using RNA template, CDR3s of TCR alpha and beta were amplified with iRepertoire arm-PCR. TCRdb reprocessed the multiplex PCR reads via MiXCR and lists one record per CDR3 protein. The sample carries 95,000 to 150,000 distinct CDR3 sequences, about 23% recorded once. Sequencing was carried out using glioma tissue, nonneoplastic brain tissue, or PBMCs (not recorded which). These TCRs come from a human donor with low-grade glioma or glioblastoma, undergoing nonglioma brain surgery, or in good health (not recorded which).

This clonotype has a handful of counts. The V and J genes are TRBV29-1 and TRBJ2-1, with 9 nucleotides matching TRBD1. The CDR3 contains 15 residues. In germline, CDR1 is SQVTM, CDR2 ANQGSEA. V shed 4 bases and J 8 bases; nucleotides not matched to a gene: 12. The CDR3 nucleotides read TGCAGCGTTGGAGGCACCGGGACAGGGACGTATGAGCAGTTCTTC. This sequence encodes CSVGGTGTGTYEQFF.

The sample holds many counts of this clonotype. The genes are TRBV6-1 and TRBJ1-3; D is possibly TRBD1 (6 bases). This CDR3 contains 14 residues. From germline, CDR1 is MNHNS and CDR2 SASEGT. Trimming pared 6 bases from V and 3 bases from J, leaving 12 bases between. The CDR3 loop is CASSMGAYGNTIYF. For the CDR3, the DNA is TGTGCCAGCAGCATGGGGGCGTATGGAAACACCATATATTTT.

This clonotype was seen ten or more times. The V and J genes are TRBV28 and TRBJ2-7; 7 nucleotides line up with TRBD1. V lost 6 bases to trimming and J lost 5 bases; unmatched junction nucleotides: 7. The CDR3 totals 13 residues. The germline gives CDR1 MDHEN, CDR2 SYDVKM. In DNA, the CDR3 is TGTGCCAGCAGCTCGGGACAGTCCCACGAGCAGTACTTC. Its protein is CASSSGQSHEQYF.

There are many counts of this clonotype. The chain links TRBV27 to TRBJ2-2, with 7 bases that match TRBD1. The CDR3 is 15 residues long. With 6 bases clipped from V and 0 bases from J, the junction kept 4 bases outside the gene matches. Germline assignment: CDR1 MNHEY and CDR2 SMNVEV (reference sequence). The CDR3 reads CASRWTGTNTGELFF. The CDR3 DNA sequence: TGTGCCAGCAGATGGACAGGCACGAACACCGGGGAGCTGTTTTTT.

For this clonotype: A much larger clone differs from this one at a single base, so this may be a read error. The chain is built from TRBV12-3 or TRBV12-4 and TRBJ2-5; no clear D. Trimming took off 7 bases at V and 5 bases at J, with 14 bases between the two ends. The CDR3 is 13 residues long. The CDR3 sequence: CASTPYRPETQYF. CDR3 nucleotides: TGTGCCAGCACCCCCTACCGTCCGGAGACCCAGTACTTC.

Notes on this clonotype: A read error is possible here, since a much larger clone lies one base away. The gene calls are TRBV7-9 and TRBJ1-3, with a weak D call TRBD1 (5 bases). The CDR3 is 15 amino acids. CDR1 and CDR2 (germline): SEHNR, FQNEAQ (reference sequence). The CDR3 DNA is TGTGACAGCAGCCCACCTTTCCGTCAGGGCAACACCATATATTTT. Its protein product is CDSSPPFRQGNTIYF.

The sample holds many counts of this clonotype. J is TRBJ2-3 and V is TRBV7-2, with a tentative D call TRBD2 (6 bases). Germline V gives CDR1 SGHTA, CDR2 FQGNSA. The length of the CDR3 is 15 residues. The ends were cut back, 4 bases at V and 1 base at J, with 12 bases in the middle. CDR3 sequence reads: CASSYIAEGTDTQYF. CDR3 coding DNA: TGTGCCAGCAGCTATATAGCGGAAGGCACAGATACGCAGTATTTT.

Comment on this clonotype: Being one base from a much bigger clone, this may be a read error. The chain is built from TRBV3-1 and TRBJ2-7; D perhaps matches TRBD2 (5 bases). Trimming removed 2 bases at V and 2 bases at J, with 10 bases between. In germline, CDR1 is LGHDT, CDR2 YNNKEL (reference sequence). This CDR3 region has 14 residues. CDR3 sequence reads: CASSQYEGTYEQYF. The CDR3 region has the DNA TGTGCCAGCAGCCAATATGAGGGCACCTACGAGCAGTACTTC.

This chain uses TRBV29-1 with TRBJ1-1; 8 bases agree with TRBD1. CDR1 SQVTM and CDR2 ANQGSEA come from the germline V gene. This CDR3 has 16 amino acids. The V gene end was trimmed by 0 bases and the J gene end by 0 bases; junction bases not matched to a gene: 6. DNA of the CDR3: TGCAGCGTTGAAGAGGCAGGGGGCGTCTTGAACACTGAAGCTTTCTTT. This sequence encodes CSVEEAGGVLNTEAFF.

At least ten counts were recorded for this clonotype. This sequence joins TRBV6-1 and TRBJ2-6, with TRBD2 as a possible D gene (6 bases). Germline CDR1 is MNHNS and CDR2 is SASEGT. This CDR3 region has 14 residues. The V gene lost 5 bases and the J gene lost 4 bases, with 9 bases spanning the gap. The CDR3 DNA reads as TGTGCCAGCAGTTCCCGGGAGGGGGCCAACGTCCTGACTTTC. This sequence encodes CASSSREGANVLTF.

The table lists this clonotype with many counts. The chain couples TRBV10-3 to TRBJ2-3; D is possibly TRBD1 or TRBD2 (5 bases each). Trimming cost V 8 bases and J 3 bases, with 12 bases left between them. Looked up from germline, CDR1 is ENHRY and CDR2 is SYGVKD. There are 13 residues in the CDR3. The CDR3: CAIRDGGTDTQYF. Written as DNA, the CDR3 is TGTGCCATCCGGGACGGTGGTACAGATACGCAGTATTTT.

Concerning this clonotype itself: This may be a read error: a much more frequent sequence differs by one nucleotide. Written as DNA, the CDR3 is TGTGCCAGCAGCCCAGGGACTACAATGCCTCACGAGCAGTACTTC. Its protein product is CASSPGTTMPHEQYF. This chain joins TRBV7-9 and TRBJ2-7, with 7 bases that match TRBD2. This CDR3 comprises 15 residues. Germline V gives CDR1 SEHNR, CDR2 FQNEAQ (reference sequence). The ends lost 5 bases at V and 5 bases at J; junction bases unmatched: 12.

The sample holds many counts of this clonotype. The V call is TRBV20-1, the J call TRBJ1-1; perhaps TRBD1 as D (6 bases). The germline gives CDR1 DFQATT, CDR2 SNEGSKA (reference sequence). Trimming removed 6 bases from V and 2 bases from J, with 16 bases in between. The CDR3 length is 14 residues. CDR3 in DNA: TGCAGTGCCAACACAGGGTGGATAAACACTGAAGCTTTCTTT. Residues: CSANTGWINTEAFF.

The chain is built from TRBV5-1 and TRBJ2-3; 10 nucleotides align to TRBD1. Germline CDR1 is SGHRS and CDR2 is YFSETQ. The trim removed 4 bases at V and 2 bases at J, leaving 7 bases unmatched. The CDR3 has 16 residues. The CDR3 spells CASSRAGTGDTDTQYF. The CDR3 nucleotides are TGCGCCAGCAGCCGCGCCGGGACAGGGGACACAGATACGCAGTATTTT.

This sequence joins TRBV6-1 and TRBJ2-5; TRBD2 aligns across 9 bases. Per the germline V gene, CDR1 is MNHNS and CDR2 is SASEGT. This CDR3 has 15 residues. The J segment lost 1 base and the V segment lost 2 bases, leaving 2 bases of the junction unmatched. The DNA for the CDR3 is TGTGCCAGCAGTGAACTAGCGGGATCCCAAGAGACCCAGTACTTC. Its protein product is CASSELAGSQETQYF.

V is TRBV19 and J is TRBJ2-7, with 13 bases lining up with TRBD2. This CDR3 is built from 15 residues. Germline CDR1 LNHDA, CDR2 SQIVND (reference sequence). Trimming removed 3 bases from V and 11 bases from J; junction bases left unmatched: 10. In DNA, the CDR3 is TGTGCCAGTAGTATCGGGACTAGCGGGGCCTATCACAAGTACTTC. It codes for CASSIGTSGAYHKYF. Filled out from reference TRBV19 and TRBJ2-7, the complete variable domain reads DGGITQSPKYLFRKEGQNVTLSCEQNLNHDAMYWYRQDPGQGLRLIYYSQIVNDFQKGDIAEGYSVSREKKESFPLTVTSAQKNPTAFYLCASSIGTSGAYHKYFGPGTRLTVT.

Note on this clonotype: A read error may be the cause here, since a much bigger clone is one base away. The chain recombines TRBV20-1 with TRBJ2-2; a weak D match, TRBD2 (5 bases). Germline loops: CDR1 DFQATT, CDR2 SNEGSKA (reference sequence). There are 14 residues in the CDR3. CDR3 coding DNA: TGCAGTGCTAGAGTGGCAGGACGGACCGGGGAGCTGCTTTTT. It codes for CSARVAGRTGELLF.

With regard to this clonotype: Given a much more abundant clone one base away, this may be a read error. The J gene is TRBJ2-3, the V gene TRBV19, with D hard to call. CDR3 size: 14 residues. Trimming stripped 2 bases from V and 6 bases from J, with 12 bases between. Germline CDR1 LNHDA, CDR2 SQIVND (reference sequence). The CDR3 reads CASSIKGKDDTQYF. The DNA for the CDR3 is TGTGCCAGTAGTATAAAAGGGAAAGACGATACGCAGTATTTT.

This clonotype has more than one count but fewer than ten. This sequence joins TRBV9 and TRBJ2-3; D possibly matches TRBD1 or TRBD2 (6 bases each). V was trimmed by 1 base and J by 2 bases, leaving 11 bases between them. Germline CDR1 SGDLS, CDR2 YYNGEE. The CDR3 runs to 15 residues. The CDR3 sequence is CASSVSWGATDTQYF. As DNA, the CDR3 is TGTGCCAGCAGCGTATCTTGGGGGGCCACAGATACGCAGTATTTT.

This clonotype was detected ten times or more. V and J are TRBV7-3 and TRBJ2-7; 10 nucleotides align to TRBD2. The CDR3 is made up of 13 amino acids. CDR1 and CDR2 from the germline V gene are SGHTA and FQGTGA. The trim removed 3 bases at V and 4 bases at J, leaving 0 bases unmatched. CDR3 nucleotide sequence: TGTGCCAGCAGCTTGACTAGCGGGTACGAGCAGTACTTC. Protein: CASSLTSGYEQYF.

This clonotype came up many times. The V gene is TRBV4-1, the J gene TRBJ1-2, with D possibly TRBD1 on 6 matching bases. V dropped 2 bases and J dropped 5 bases, with 15 bases sitting between them. The length of the CDR3 is 15 residues. Germline V gene sequence: CDR1 MGHRA, CDR2 YSYEKL. The CDR3 is CASSQTGGAWYGYTF. The DNA for the CDR3 is TGCGCCAGCAGCCAAACGGGGGGGGCTTGGTATGGCTACACCTTC.

The rearrangement uses TRBV5-4 and TRBJ1-1; no definite D call. Between the trimmed V and J ends, which lost 2 bases and 3 bases, there was a span of 11 bases. Germline V gene data show CDR1 as SGHNT and CDR2 as YYREEE (reference sequence). The length of the CDR3 is 14 residues. In DNA form, the CDR3 reads TGTGCCAGCAGCTTAATGAGTCCCGACACTGAAGCTTTCTTT. Translated, it gives CASSLMSPDTEAFF.